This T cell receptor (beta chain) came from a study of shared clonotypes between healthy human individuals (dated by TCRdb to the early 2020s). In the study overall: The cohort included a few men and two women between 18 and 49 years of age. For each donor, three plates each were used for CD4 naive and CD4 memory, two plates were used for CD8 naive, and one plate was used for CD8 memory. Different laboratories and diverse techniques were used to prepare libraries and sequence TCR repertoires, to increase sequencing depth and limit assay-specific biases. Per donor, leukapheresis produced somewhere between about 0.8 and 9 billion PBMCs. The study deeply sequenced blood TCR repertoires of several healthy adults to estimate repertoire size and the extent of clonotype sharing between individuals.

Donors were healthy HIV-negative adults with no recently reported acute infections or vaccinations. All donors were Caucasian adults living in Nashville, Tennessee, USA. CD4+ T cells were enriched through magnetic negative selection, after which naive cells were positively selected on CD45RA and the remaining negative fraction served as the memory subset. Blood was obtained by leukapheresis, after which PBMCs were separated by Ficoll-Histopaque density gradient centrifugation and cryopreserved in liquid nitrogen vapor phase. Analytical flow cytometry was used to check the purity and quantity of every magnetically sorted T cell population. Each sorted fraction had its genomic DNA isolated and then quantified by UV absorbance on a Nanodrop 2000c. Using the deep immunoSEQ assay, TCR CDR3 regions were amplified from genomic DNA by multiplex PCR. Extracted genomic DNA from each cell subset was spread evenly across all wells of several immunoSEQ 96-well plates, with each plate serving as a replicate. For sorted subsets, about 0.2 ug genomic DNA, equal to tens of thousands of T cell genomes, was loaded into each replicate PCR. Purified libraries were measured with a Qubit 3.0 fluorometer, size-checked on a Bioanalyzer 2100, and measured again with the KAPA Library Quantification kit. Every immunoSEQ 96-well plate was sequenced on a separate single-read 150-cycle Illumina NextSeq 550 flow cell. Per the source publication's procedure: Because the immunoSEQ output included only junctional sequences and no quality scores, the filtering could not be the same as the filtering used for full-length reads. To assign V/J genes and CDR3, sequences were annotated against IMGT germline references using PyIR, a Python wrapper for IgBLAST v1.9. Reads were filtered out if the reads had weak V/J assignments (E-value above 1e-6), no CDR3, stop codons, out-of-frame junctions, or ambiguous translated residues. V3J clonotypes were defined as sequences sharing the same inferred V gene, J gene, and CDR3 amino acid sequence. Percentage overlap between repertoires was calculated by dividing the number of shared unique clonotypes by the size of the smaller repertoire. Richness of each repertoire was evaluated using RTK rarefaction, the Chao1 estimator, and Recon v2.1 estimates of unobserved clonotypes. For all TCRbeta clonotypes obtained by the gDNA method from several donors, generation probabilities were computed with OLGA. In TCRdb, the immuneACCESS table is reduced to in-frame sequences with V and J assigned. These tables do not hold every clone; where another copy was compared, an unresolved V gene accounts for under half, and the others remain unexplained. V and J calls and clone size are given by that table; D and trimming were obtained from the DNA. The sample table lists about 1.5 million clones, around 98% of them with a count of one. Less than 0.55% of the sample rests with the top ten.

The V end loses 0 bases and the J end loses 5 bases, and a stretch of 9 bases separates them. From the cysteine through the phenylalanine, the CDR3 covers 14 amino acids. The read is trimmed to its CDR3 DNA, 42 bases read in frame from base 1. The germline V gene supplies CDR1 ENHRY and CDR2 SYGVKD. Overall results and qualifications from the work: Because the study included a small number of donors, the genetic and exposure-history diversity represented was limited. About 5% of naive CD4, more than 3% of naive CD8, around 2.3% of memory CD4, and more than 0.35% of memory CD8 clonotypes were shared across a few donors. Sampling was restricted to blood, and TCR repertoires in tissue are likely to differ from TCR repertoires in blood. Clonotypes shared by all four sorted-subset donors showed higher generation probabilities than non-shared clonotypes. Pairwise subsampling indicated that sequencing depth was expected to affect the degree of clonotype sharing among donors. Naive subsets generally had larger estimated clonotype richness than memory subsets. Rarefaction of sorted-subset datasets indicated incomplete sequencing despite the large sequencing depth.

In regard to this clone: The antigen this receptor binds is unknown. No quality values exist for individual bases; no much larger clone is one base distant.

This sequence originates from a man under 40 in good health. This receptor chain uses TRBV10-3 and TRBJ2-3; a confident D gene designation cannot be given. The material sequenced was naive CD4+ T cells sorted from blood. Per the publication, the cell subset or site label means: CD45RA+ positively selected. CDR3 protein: CAISESSWVDTQYF. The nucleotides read TGTGCCATCAGTGAGTCGAGTTGGGTAGATACGCAGTATTTT.